What follows describes a single T cell receptor beta chain. The source of the sample is a study of blood T cell repertoires in COVID-19. Looking at the study overall: The United States, Italy and Spain provided the acute and convalescent COVID-19 samples. From T cells, B-cell-depleted T cells, or PBMCs came the material, which was cDNA or gDNA.

Clones were read by immunoSEQ multiplex PCR, and TCRdb kept only the in-frame ones, dropping some. The table includes about 180,000 clones, about 86% detected once. The source material was peripheral blood. This TCR was recovered from a woman in her 30s with active or convalescent COVID-19.

The CDR3 protein is CASSQADRDNEQFF. CDR3 nucleotides: TGCGCCAGCAGCCAAGCGGACAGGGATAATGAGCAGTTCTTC. V gene TRBV4-1 combines with J gene TRBJ2-1; 8 nucleotides line up with TRBD1. With 1 base clipped from V and 7 bases from J, the junction kept 3 bases outside the gene matches. Per the germline V gene, CDR1 is MGHRA and CDR2 is YSYEKL. The CDR3 spans 14 residues.